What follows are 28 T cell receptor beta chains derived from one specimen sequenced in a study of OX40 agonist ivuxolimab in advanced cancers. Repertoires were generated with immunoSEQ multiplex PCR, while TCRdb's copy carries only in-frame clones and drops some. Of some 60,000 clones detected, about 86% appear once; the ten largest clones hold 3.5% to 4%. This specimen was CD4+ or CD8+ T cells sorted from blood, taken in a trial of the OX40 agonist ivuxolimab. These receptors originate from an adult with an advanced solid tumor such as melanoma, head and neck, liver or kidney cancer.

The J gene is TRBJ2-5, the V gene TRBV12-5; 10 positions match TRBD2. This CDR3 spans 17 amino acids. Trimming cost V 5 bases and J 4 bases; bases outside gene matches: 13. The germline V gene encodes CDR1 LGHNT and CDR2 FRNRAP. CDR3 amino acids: CASGPPQTSGWGETQYF. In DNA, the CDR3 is TGTGCTAGTGGTCCGCCCCAGACTAGCGGGTGGGGAGAGACCCAGTACTTC.

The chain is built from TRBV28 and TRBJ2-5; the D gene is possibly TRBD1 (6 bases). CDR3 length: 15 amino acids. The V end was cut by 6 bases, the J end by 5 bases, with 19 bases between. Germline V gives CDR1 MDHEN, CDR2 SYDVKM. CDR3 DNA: TGTGCCAGCAGCATACGGGCAGGGGTGAGGGAGACCCAGTACTTC. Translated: CASSIRAGVRETQYF.

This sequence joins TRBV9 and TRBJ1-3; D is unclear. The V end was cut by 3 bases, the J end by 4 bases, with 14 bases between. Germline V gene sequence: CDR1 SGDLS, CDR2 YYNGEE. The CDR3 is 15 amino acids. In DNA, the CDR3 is TGTGCCAGCAGCGGGCTGACGGGATTGGGAAACACCATATATTTT. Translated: CASSGLTGLGNTIYF.

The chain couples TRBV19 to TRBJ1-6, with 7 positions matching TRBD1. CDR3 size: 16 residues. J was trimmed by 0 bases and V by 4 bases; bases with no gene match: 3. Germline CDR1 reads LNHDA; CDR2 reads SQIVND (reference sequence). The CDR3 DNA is TGTGCCAGTAGTACGGGACAGAGCTCCTATAATTCACCCCTCCACTTT. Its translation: CASSTGQSSYNSPLHF.

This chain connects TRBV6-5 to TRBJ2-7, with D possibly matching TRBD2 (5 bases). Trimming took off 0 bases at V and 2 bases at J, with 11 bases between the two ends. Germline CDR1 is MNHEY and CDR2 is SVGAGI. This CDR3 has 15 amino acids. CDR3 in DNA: TGTGCCAGCAGTTACTCTCCCGACGGGACCTACGAGCAGTACTTC. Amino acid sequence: CASSYSPDGTYEQYF.

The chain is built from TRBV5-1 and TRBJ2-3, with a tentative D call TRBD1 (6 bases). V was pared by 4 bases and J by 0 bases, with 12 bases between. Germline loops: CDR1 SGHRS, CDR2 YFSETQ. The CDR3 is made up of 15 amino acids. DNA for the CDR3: TGCGCCAGCAGCGTGGGGGCCCTCAGCACAGATACGCAGTATTTT. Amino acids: CASSVGALSTDTQYF. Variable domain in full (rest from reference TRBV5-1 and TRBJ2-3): KAGVTQTPRYLIKTRGQQVTLSCSPISGHRSVSWYQQTPGQGLQFLFEYFSETQRNKGNFPGRFSGRQFSNSRSEMNVSTLELGDSALYLCASSVGALSTDTQYFGPGTRLTVL.

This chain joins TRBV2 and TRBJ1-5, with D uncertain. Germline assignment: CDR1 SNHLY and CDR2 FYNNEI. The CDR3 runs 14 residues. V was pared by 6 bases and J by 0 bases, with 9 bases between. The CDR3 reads CASRAVLSNQPQHF. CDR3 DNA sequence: TGTGCCAGCAGGGCAGTCCTTAGCAATCAGCCCCAGCATTTT. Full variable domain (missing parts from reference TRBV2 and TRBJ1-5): EPEVTQTPSHQVTQMGQEVILRCVPISNHLYFYWYRQILGQKVEFLVSFYNNEISEKSEIFDDQFSVERPDGSNFTLKIRSTKLEDSAMYFCASRAVLSNQPQHFGDGTRLSIL.

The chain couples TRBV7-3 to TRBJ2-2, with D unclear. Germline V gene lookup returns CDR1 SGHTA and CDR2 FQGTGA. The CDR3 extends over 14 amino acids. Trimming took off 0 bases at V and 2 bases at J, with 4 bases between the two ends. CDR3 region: CASSLTDNTGELFF. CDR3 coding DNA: TGTGCCAGCAGCTTAACGGATAACACCGGGGAGCTGTTTTTT. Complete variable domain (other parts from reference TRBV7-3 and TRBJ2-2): GAGVSQTPSNKVTEKGKYVELRCDPISGHTALYWYRQSLGQGPEFLIYFQGTGAADDSGLPNDRFFAVRPEGSVSTLKIQRTERGDSAVYLCASSLTDNTGELFFGEGSRLTVL.

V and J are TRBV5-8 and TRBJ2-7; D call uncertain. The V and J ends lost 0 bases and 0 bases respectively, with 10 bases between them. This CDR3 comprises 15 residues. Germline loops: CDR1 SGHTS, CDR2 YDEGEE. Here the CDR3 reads CASSLDRDLSYEQYF. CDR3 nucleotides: TGTGCCAGCAGCTTGGACCGAGACCTCTCCTACGAGCAGTACTTC. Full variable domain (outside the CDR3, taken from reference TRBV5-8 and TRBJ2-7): EAGVTQSPTHLIKTRGQQATLRCSPISGHTSVYWYQQALGLGLQFLLWYDEGEERNRGNFPPRFSGRQFPNYSSELNVNALELEDSALYLCASSLDRDLSYEQYFGPGTRLTVT.

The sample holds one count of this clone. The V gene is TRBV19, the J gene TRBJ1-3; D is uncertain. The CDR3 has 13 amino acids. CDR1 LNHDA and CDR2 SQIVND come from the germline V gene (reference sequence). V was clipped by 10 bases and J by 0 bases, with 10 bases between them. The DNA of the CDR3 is TGTGCCACCGGTTACCACTCTGGAAACACCATATATTTT. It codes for CATGYHSGNTIYF.

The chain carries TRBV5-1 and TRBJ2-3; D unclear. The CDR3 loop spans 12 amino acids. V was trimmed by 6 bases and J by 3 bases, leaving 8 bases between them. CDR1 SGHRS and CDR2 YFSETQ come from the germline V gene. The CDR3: CASNEETDTQYF. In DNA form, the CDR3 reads TGCGCCAGCAATGAGGAGACAGATACGCAGTATTTT. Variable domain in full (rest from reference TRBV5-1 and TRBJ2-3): KAGVTQTPRYLIKTRGQQVTLSCSPISGHRSVSWYQQTPGQGLQFLFEYFSETQRNKGNFPGRFSGRQFSNSRSEMNVSTLELGDSALYLCASNEETDTQYFGPGTRLTVL.

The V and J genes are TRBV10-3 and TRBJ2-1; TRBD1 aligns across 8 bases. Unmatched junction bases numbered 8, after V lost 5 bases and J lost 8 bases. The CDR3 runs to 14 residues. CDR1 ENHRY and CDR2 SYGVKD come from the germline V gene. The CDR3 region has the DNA TGTGCCATCAGTTACCAGACAGGGGTGGATGAGCAGTTCTTC. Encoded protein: CAISYQTGVDEQFF.

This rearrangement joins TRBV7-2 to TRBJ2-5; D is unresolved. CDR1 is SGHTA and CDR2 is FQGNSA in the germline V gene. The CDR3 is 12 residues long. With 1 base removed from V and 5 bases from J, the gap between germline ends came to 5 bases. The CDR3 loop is CASSLVPETQYF. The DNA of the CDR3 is TGTGCCAGCAGCTTAGTGCCGGAGACCCAGTACTTC.

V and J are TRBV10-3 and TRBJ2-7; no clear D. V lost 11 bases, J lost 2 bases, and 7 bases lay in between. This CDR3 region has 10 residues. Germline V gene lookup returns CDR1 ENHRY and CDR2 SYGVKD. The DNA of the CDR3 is TGTGCCGCGCGAACCTACGAGCAGTACTTC. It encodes CAARTYEQYF.

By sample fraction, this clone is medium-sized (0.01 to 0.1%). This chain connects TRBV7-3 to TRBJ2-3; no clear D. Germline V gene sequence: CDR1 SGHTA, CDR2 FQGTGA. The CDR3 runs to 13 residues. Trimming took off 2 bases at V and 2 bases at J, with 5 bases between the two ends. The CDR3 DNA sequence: TGTGCCAGCAGCTTACAGGACACAGATACGCAGTATTTT. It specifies CASSLQDTDTQYF.

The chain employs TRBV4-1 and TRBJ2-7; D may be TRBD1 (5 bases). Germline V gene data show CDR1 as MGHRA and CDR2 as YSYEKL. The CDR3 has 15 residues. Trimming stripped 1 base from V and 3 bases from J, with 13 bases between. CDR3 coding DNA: TGCGCCAGCAGCCAAGCCCTATCGGACATCTACGAGCAGTACTTC. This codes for CASSQALSDIYEQYF.

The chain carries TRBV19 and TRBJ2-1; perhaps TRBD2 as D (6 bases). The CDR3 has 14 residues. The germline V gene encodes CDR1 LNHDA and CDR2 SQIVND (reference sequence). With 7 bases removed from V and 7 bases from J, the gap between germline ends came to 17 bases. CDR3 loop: CASTVGRRSNEQFF. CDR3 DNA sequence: TGTGCCAGTACCGTTGGGAGGCGGTCAAATGAGCAGTTCTTC.

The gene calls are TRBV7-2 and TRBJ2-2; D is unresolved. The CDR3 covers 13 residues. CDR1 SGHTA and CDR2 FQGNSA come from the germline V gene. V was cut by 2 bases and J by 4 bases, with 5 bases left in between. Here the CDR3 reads CASSLRVTGELFF. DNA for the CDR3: TGTGCCAGCAGCTTAAGGGTCACCGGGGAGCTGTTTTTT.

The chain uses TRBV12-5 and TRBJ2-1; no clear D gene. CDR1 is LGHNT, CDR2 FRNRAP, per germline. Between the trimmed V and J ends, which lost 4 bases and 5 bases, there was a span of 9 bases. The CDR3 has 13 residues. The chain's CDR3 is CASGSNRDNEQFF. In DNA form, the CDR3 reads TGTGCTAGTGGTTCCAACAGAGACAATGAGCAGTTCTTC.

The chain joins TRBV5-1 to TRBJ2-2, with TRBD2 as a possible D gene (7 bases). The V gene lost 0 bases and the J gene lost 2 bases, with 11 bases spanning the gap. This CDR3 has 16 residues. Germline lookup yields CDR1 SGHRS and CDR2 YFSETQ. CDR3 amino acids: CASSLEAGANTGELFF. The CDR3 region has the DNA TGCGCCAGCAGCTTGGAGGCGGGGGCAAACACCGGGGAGCTGTTTTTT.

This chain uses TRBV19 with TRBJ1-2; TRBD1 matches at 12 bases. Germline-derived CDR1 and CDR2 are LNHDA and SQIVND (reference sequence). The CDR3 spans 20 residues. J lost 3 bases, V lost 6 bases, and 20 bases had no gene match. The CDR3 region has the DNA TGTGCCAGTAGCAGGCGTCCGGGGGGACAGGGGGCGTCGGGACACTATGGCTACACCTTC. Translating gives CASSRRPGGQGASGHYGYTF.

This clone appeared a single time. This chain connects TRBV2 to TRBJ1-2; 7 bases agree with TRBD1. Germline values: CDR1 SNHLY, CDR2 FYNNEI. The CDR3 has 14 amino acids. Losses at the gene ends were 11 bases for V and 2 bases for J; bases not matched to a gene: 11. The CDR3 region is CACNRGRGNYGYTF. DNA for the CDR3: TGTGCCTGCAACAGGGGAAGGGGAAACTATGGCTACACCTTC.

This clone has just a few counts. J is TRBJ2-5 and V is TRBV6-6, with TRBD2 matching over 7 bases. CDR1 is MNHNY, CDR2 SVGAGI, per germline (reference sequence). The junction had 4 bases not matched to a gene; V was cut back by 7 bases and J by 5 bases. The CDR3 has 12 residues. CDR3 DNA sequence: TGTGCCAGCACCATCGGGGGGGAGACCCAGTACTTC. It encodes CASTIGGETQYF.

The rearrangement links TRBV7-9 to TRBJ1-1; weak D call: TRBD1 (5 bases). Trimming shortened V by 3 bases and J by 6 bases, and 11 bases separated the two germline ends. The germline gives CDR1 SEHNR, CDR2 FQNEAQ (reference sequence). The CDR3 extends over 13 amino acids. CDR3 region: CASSFTTVAEAFF. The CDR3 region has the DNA TGTGCCAGCAGCTTTACGACAGTCGCTGAAGCTTTCTTT.

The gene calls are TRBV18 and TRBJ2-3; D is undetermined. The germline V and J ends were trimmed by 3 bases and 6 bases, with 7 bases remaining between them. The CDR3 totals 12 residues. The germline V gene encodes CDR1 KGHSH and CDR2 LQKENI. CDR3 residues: CASSPLDDTQYF. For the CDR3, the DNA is TGTGCCAGCTCACCTTTGGATGATACGCAGTATTTT. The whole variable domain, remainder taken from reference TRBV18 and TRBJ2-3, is NAGVMQNPRHLVRRRGQEARLRCSPMKGHSHVYWYRQLPEEGLKFMVYLQKENIIDESGMPKERFSAEFPKEGPSILRIQQVVRGDSAAYFCASSPLDDTQYFGPGTRLTVL.

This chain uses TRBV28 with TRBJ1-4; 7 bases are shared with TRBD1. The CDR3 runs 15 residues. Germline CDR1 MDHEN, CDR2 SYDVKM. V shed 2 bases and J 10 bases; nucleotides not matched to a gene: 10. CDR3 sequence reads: CASSLSQQGIRKLFF. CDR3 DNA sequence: TGTGCCAGCAGTTTAAGTCAACAGGGGATCAGAAAACTGTTTTTT.

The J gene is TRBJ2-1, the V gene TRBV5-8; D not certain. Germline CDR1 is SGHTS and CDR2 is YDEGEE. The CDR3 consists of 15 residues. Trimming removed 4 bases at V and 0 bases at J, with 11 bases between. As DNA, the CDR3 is TGTGCCAGCAGCAGACACCTGAGCTCCTACAATGAGCAGTTCTTC. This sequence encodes CASSRHLSSYNEQFF.

CDR3 residues: CASSQETGFLDSGNTIYF. Here the CDR3 DNA reads TGCGCCAGCAGCCAAGAAACGGGCTTCCTAGACTCTGGAAACACCATATATTTT. The chain couples TRBV4-1 to TRBJ1-3; D not resolved. The V gene lost 0 bases and the J gene lost 0 bases, with 15 bases spanning the gap. Per germline, CDR1 MGHRA and CDR2 YSYEKL. The CDR3 contains 18 residues.